This TCR beta chain stems from a study of memory CD4+ T cells and cytomegalovirus serostatus. Single viable CD3+CD4+CD8-CD45RO+ cells were sorted as the memory CD4+ T cells. Serum IgG to CMV pp150, pp28, p38 and p52 defined serostatus. Only one count was recorded for this clone. The CDR3 covers 16 residues. CDR1 and CDR2 from the germline V gene are WNHNN and SYGVQD (reference sequence). Trimming stripped 3 bases from V and 1 base from J, with 13 bases between. Repertoires were generated with immunoSEQ multiplex PCR, while TCRdb's copy carries only in-frame clones and drops some. The profile shows 25,000 or so clones, about three quarters of them singletons.

The chain is built from TRBV10-1 and TRBJ2-1; no firm D call. This receptor was identified in an adult in good health and CMV-seronegative. The material sequenced was memory CD4+ T cells from blood. The CDR3, as DNA: TGCGCCAGCAGTGATAATAGCTTACTATCCTACAATGAGCAGTTCTTC. Protein sequence: CASSDNSLLSYNEQFF.